The 5 T cell receptor beta chains in this list originate from one sample, sequenced in a study of T cells in Graves' hyperthyroidism and ophthalmopathy. Amplified TCR beta CDR3 regions came from RNA transcripts. HTBI primers were employed in a first-round RT-PCR of the TCR CDR3. Via MiXCR, TCRdb re-called the multiplex PCR reads, giving one row per CDR3 protein. This table has 400,000 to 550,000 distinct CDR3 sequences, 13% to 15% appearing once. The sequenced sample consisted of blood. The receptors were sampled from a woman between 18 and 29 years old with Graves' hyperthyroidism.

The chain joins TRBV7-8 to TRBJ1-5; the D gene is possibly TRBD1 (6 bases). CDR3 size: 15 residues. The V and J ends lost 1 base and 7 bases respectively, with 14 bases between them. Per the germline V gene, CDR1 is SGHVS and CDR2 is FQNEAQ. This chain's CDR3 is CASSLDRQVFQPQHF. CDR3 coding DNA: TGTGCCAGCAGCTTAGACCGACAGGTCTTCCAGCCCCAGCATTTT.

This clonotype was counted only a few times. The chain couples TRBV9 to TRBJ2-3; D may correspond to TRBD1 or TRBD2 (6 bases each). Germline V gene sequence: CDR1 SGDLS, CDR2 YYNGEE. The CDR3 length is 16 residues. V was shortened by 0 bases and J by 4 bases, with 15 bases between the two germline ends. CDR3 in DNA: TGTGCCAGCAGCGTAGCCGGGGGCTTTGTATCAGATACGCAGTATTTT. It translates to CASSVAGGFVSDTQYF.

This clonotype has a count of ten or more. This rearrangement joins TRBV7-2 to TRBJ2-4, with 8 nucleotides matching TRBD2. This CDR3 is built from 15 residues. Germline CDR1 SGHTA, CDR2 FQGNSA. Trimming at V came to 6 bases and at J to 4 bases, leaving 8 bases not matched to a gene. CDR3 amino acids: CASREGLASKNIQYF. In nucleotides, the CDR3 is TGTGCCAGCAGGGAAGGACTAGCCTCTAAAAACATTCAGTACTTC.

The rearrangement uses TRBV6-1 and TRBJ1-2, with D uncertain. The CDR3 spans 14 residues. V was trimmed by 10 bases and J by 1 base, leaving 16 bases between them. Germline V gene lookup returns CDR1 MNHNS and CDR2 SASEGT. Written as DNA, the CDR3 is TGTGCCACCCTTTTGGGCCGGGTTAACTATGGCTACACCTTC. Encoded protein: CATLLGRVNYGYTF.

This clonotype was seen ten or more times. The chain is built from TRBV27 and TRBJ2-1, with D possibly matching TRBD2 (6 bases). Between the trimmed V and J ends, which lost 3 bases and 5 bases, there was a span of 11 bases. There are 14 residues in the CDR3. In germline, CDR1 is MNHEY, CDR2 SMNVEV (reference sequence). CDR3 loop: CASSFLADNNEQFF. The CDR3 nucleotides read TGTGCCAGCAGTTTCTTAGCGGACAACAATGAGCAGTTCTTC.